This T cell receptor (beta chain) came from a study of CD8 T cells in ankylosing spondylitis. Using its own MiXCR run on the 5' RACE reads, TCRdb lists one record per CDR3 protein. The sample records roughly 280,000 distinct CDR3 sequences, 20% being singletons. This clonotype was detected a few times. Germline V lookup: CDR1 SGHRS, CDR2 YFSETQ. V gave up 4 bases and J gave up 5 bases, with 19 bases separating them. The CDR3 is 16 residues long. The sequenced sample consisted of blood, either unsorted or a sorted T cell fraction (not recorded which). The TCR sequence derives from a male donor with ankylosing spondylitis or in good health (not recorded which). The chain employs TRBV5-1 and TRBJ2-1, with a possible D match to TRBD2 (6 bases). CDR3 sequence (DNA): TGCGCCAGCAGCAGGCTAGCGCGGGGTGGCGACAATGAGCAGTTCTTC. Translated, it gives CASSRLARGGDNEQFF.